This T cell receptor (beta chain) was sequenced in a study of blood T cell repertoires in COVID-19. Study-level background: The cDNA or gDNA used as material had been derived from T cells, B-cell-depleted T cells, or PBMCs.

Generated by immunoSEQ multiplex PCR, the TCRdb table keeps only in-frame clones and is missing some. The sample includes 230,000 or so clones, roughly 89% of them seen just once. Trimming took 2 bases from V and 1 from J, leaving 10 bases between them. Germline V CDR1 and CDR2: SNHLY, FYNNEI. The CDR3 totals 15 residues. The sequence was obtained from a woman between 40 and 50 years old who had recovered from COVID-19. Sample: peripheral blood. The rearrangement links TRBV2 to TRBJ2-3; perhaps TRBD1 as D (6 bases). CDR3 sequence: CASSEYGGGTDTQYF. The CDR3 DNA reads as TGTGCCAGCAGTGAATATGGGGGCGGCACAGATACGCAGTATTTT.